This is a list of T cell receptor beta chains from one sample in a study of cytomegalovirus exposure and HLA in healthy donors. Method: immunoSEQ multiplex PCR; TCRdb's copy keeps in-frame clones and lacks some. Seen here are some 190,000 clones, over 70% observed once, and the top ten hold about 1.5%. Sequencing input: PBMCs. The receptor set was obtained from a man younger than 35 in good health and CMV-seronegative. Each CDR3 is given with its conserved first and last residue. D genes are given only for firm matches. Part of the rows lack a size; the others show once, few, many or a class for expanded clones.

v_call	clone_size	d_call	j_call	cdr3_aa	cdr3_nt
TRBV30	.	TRBD1	TRBJ1-5	CAWNRGLGSNQPQHF	TGTGCCTGGAACAGGGGTTTAGGGAGCAATCAGCCCCAGCATTTT
TRBV2	.	.	TRBJ1-2	CASSRDVDYGYTF	TGTGCCAGCAGCCGCGATGTGGACTATGGCTACACCTTC
TRBV5-8	few	.	TRBJ1-2	CASSFRRAAAGYTF	TGTGCCAGCAGCTTTCGGCGGGCGGCGGCGGGCTACACCTTC
TRBV18	.	.	TRBJ1-2	CASSPTGYGYTF	TGTGCCAGCTCACCTACAGGGTATGGCTACACCTTC
TRBV7-9	few	.	TRBJ1-2	CASSLVSGGNYGYTF	TGTGCCAGCAGCTTAGTTTCGGGGGGGAACTATGGCTACACCTTC
TRBV7-2	.	TRBD1	TRBJ1-5	CASGTGGGNQPQHF	TGTGCCAGCGGAACAGGGGGCGGCAATCAGCCCCAGCATTTT
TRBV5-1	.	TRBD1	TRBJ1-1	CASSRSTGGKTEAFF	TGCGCCAGCAGCCGGTCGACAGGGGGGAAAACTGAAGCTTTCTTT
TRBV19	.	.	TRBJ1-1	CASLDESTEAFF	TGTGCCAGCCTAGACGAGAGCACTGAAGCTTTCTTT
TRBV5-1	.	TRBD2	TRBJ2-2	CASSPTSGGVGELFF	TGCGCCAGCAGCCCCACTAGCGGGGGGGTCGGGGAGCTGTTTTTT
TRBV2	.	TRBD2	TRBJ2-1	CASRRGLAANEQFF	TGTGCCAGCAGGAGGGGACTAGCGGCTAATGAGCAGTTCTTC
TRBV6-6	.	TRBD1	TRBJ1-1	CASSYSDRVEAFF	TGTGCCAGCAGTTACTCCGACAGGGTTGAAGCTTTCTTT
TRBV30	.	.	TRBJ1-1	CAWVGRGEAFF	TGTGCCTGGGTAGGGCGGGGTGAAGCTTTCTTT
TRBV29-1	.	.	TRBJ2-2	CSGGIVGELFF	TGCAGCGGAGGGATTGTCGGGGAGCTGTTTTTT
TRBV11-2	few	.	TRBJ1-1	CASSFSTKGVNTEAFF	TGTGCCAGCAGCTTTTCCACTAAGGGGGTGAACACTGAAGCTTTCTTT
TRBV5-1	.	TRBD1	TRBJ1-2	CASSLRAGGGYGYTF	TGCGCCAGCAGCTTGCGGGCAGGGGGCGGTTATGGCTACACCTTC
TRBV2	.	.	TRBJ1-1	CASSLVAGDTEAFF	TGTGCCAGCAGTTTGGTGGCGGGAGACACTGAAGCTTTCTTT
TRBV27	few	TRBD1	TRBJ1-2	CASSFSIQGGYTF	TGTGCCAGCAGTTTTTCAATACAGGGGGGCTACACCTTC
TRBV6-1	.	.	TRBJ1-1	CASSDKRDTEAFF	TGTGCCAGCAGTGATAAACGAGACACTGAAGCTTTCTTT
TRBV30	.	TRBD1	TRBJ1-4	CAWSGLGQGGLDTNEKLFF	TGTGCCTGGAGCGGCCTCGGACAGGGGGGGTTGGACACTAATGAAAAACTGTTTTTT
TRBV7-2	.	.	TRBJ1-2	CASSLMAGSYTF	TGTGCCAGCAGCTTGATGGCAGGGAGCTACACCTTC
TRBV4-3	.	TRBD2	TRBJ2-1	CASSQEALAGSSYNEQFF	TGCGCCAGCAGCCAAGAGGCTTTAGCGGGATCTTCCTACAATGAGCAGTTCTTC
TRBV9	.	TRBD2	TRBJ2-6	CASSVRWTSGSSGANVLTF	TGTGCCAGCAGCGTAAGATGGACTAGCGGGAGCTCTGGGGCCAACGTCCTGACTTTC
TRBV4-1	few	TRBD2	TRBJ2-3	CASSQLTSGRTDTQYF	TGCGCCAGCAGCCAATTAACTAGCGGGAGGACAGATACGCAGTATTTT
TRBV7-9	.	.	TRBJ1-4	CASGRQIDEKLFF	TGTGCCAGCGGACGACAGATCGATGAAAAACTGTTTTTT
TRBV13	few	TRBD1	TRBJ1-6	CASSDRDRANSPLHF	TGTGCCAGCAGCGATAGGGACAGGGCTAATTCACCCCTCCACTTT
TRBV4-1	.	.	TRBJ2-7	CASSLHRISYEQYF	TGCGCCAGCAGCCTCCACAGGATCTCCTACGAGCAGTACTTC
TRBV27	.	TRBD1	TRBJ1-2	CASSLNRGRDGYTF	TGTGCCAGCAGTCTAAACAGGGGGCGAGATGGCTACACCTTC
TRBV4-1	.	.	TRBJ1-2	CASSQVSAGNYGYTF	TGCGCCAGCAGCCAAGTATCGGCAGGGAACTATGGCTACACCTTC
TRBV4-2	.	TRBD1	TRBJ2-7	CASSPIGQASYEQYF	TGTGCCAGCAGCCCCATTGGACAGGCTTCCTACGAGCAGTACTTC
TRBV19	.	TRBD1	TRBJ1-4	CASSNQQGTNEKLFF	TGTGCCAGTAGTAACCAACAGGGGACTAATGAAAAACTGTTTTTT
TRBV9	.	.	TRBJ2-7	CASSVVPDTSFYEQYF	TGTGCCAGCAGCGTAGTCCCCGACACTAGTTTCTACGAGCAGTACTTC